A single sample is the source of the 14 T cell receptor beta chains below, sequenced in a study of T cell repertoires in cytomegalovirus infection. MiXCR was run by TCRdb on the reads, yielding one entry per CDR3 protein. The data contain about 900,000 distinct CDR3 sequences, approximately 32% of them singletons. Their recognized antigens are unknown. Sequenced here: cultured CD8+ T cells from PBMCs, sampled from culture after CMV antigen stimulation. These receptors were obtained from a human donor in good health (CMV status not recorded). Some clones in this sample may be carry-over from other donors' samples.

This clonotype has only a few counts. The chain carries TRBV7-2 and TRBJ1-1; unclear D gene. The CDR3 totals 15 residues. V shed 5 bases and J shed 4 bases, with 17 bases lying between them. Germline lookup yields CDR1 SGHTA and CDR2 FQGNSA. The CDR3 nucleotides read TGTGCCAGCAGCAGAACCGGCAGTTCGGGCACTGAAGCTTTCTTT. Translating it yields CASSRTGSSGTEAFF.

This clonotype has a count of ten or more. The chain employs TRBV7-2 and TRBJ2-7; 8 positions agree with TRBD1. V was clipped by 2 bases and J by 2 bases; unmatched bases: 5. The CDR3 has 15 residues. Germline V lookup: CDR1 SGHTA, CDR2 FQGNSA. CDR3 sequence (DNA): TGTGCCAGCAGCTTACTGGGGACAGGTGCCTACGAGCAGTACTTC. Its protein product is CASSLLGTGAYEQYF.

This clonotype was picked up one time. A junction end diverges from the germline sequence, so it may reflect a read error. This chain uses TRBV7-8 with TRBJ1-5; D not certain. This CDR3 contains 12 residues. Germline CDR1 is SGHVS and CDR2 is FQNEAQ. This chain's CDR3 is CVSSLGGQPQHF. In nucleotides, the CDR3 is TGTGTCAGCAGCTTGGGAGGGCAGCCCCAGCATTTT.

This clonotype showed up just a few times. The rearrangement uses TRBV18 and TRBJ1-1, with D unresolved. CDR3 length: 14 residues. CDR1 KGHSH and CDR2 LQKENI come from the germline V gene. Between the trimmed V and J ends, which lost 3 bases and 0 bases, there was a span of 8 bases. The CDR3 region is CASSPLGMNTEAFF. CDR3 sequence (DNA): TGTGCCAGCTCACCCTTAGGAATGAACACTGAAGCTTTCTTT. The variable domain in full, with the rest retrieved from reference TRBV18 and TRBJ1-1, is NAGVMQNPRHLVRRRGQEARLRCSPMKGHSHVYWYRQLPEEGLKFMVYLQKENIIDESGMPKERFSAEFPKEGPSILRIQQVVRGDSAAYFCASSPLGMNTEAFFGQGTRLTVV.

This clonotype occurred many times. The V call is TRBV7-2, the J call TRBJ2-3; 9 bases map to TRBD2. Germline CDR1 and CDR2: SGHTA and FQGNSA. V trimming: 1 base; J trimming: 2 bases; junction bases outside the gene matches: 7. The CDR3 length is 17 residues. The CDR3 nucleotides read TGTGCCAGCAGCTTAGGGCTAGCGGGGCAGCCCACAGATACGCAGTATTTT. Translation: CASSLGLAGQPTDTQYF.

The chain uses TRBV12-3 or TRBV12-4 and TRBJ2-1; TRBD2 aligns across 10 bases. CDR3 size: 18 residues. The junction had 9 bases not matched to a gene; V was cut back by 3 bases and J by 1 base. CDR3 protein: CASSFFPLSGGSYNEQFF. The CDR3 DNA is TGTGCCAGCAGTTTTTTTCCCCTTAGCGGGGGGTCCTACAATGAGCAGTTCTTC.

This clonotype was observed many times. The chain uses TRBV7-9 and TRBJ2-1; D gene unclear. CDR1 and CDR2 (germline): SEHNR, FQNEAQ (reference sequence). V shed 0 bases and J shed 0 bases, with 9 bases lying between them. The CDR3 extends over 16 amino acids. Here the CDR3 reads CASSLARTASYNEQFF. The CDR3 DNA reads TGTGCCAGCAGCTTAGCGCGGACGGCCTCCTACAATGAGCAGTTCTTC.

This sequence joins TRBV2 and TRBJ2-7, with D perhaps being TRBD1 or TRBD2 (5 bases each). This CDR3 has 10 amino acids. Germline V gene sequence: CDR1 SNHLY, CDR2 FYNNEI. The CDR3 region has the DNA TGTGCCAGCAGGGGGGAACGGGCGATCGTA. It is translated as CASRGERAIV.

This sequence joins TRBV20-1 and TRBJ2-1; weak D call: TRBD1 (6 bases). The CDR3 spans 13 residues. Per germline, CDR1 DFQATT and CDR2 SNEGSKA (reference sequence). The germline V and J ends were trimmed by 0 bases and 10 bases, with 13 bases remaining between them. The CDR3 loop reads CSARDPDRWEQFF. The CDR3 coding sequence is TGCAGTGCTAGAGATCCCGACAGGTGGGAGCAGTTCTTC.

The chain uses TRBV4-1 and TRBJ1-1; D is undetermined. The CDR3 has 11 residues. CDR1 MGHRA and CDR2 YSYEKL come from the germline V gene. Between the trimmed V and J ends, which lost 7 bases and 10 bases, there was a span of 13 bases. This CDR3 is CASTQDGLAFF. The CDR3 DNA sequence: TGCGCCAGCACCCAGGATGGGTTAGCTTTCTTT.

The chain employs TRBV7-2 and TRBJ1-5, with D tentatively TRBD1 (5 bases). V gave up 4 bases and J gave up 4 bases, with 11 bases separating them. The CDR3 extends over 14 amino acids. CDR1 and CDR2 from the germline V gene are SGHTA and FQGNSA. The chain's CDR3 is CASSSGGWNQPQHF. CDR3 in DNA: TGTGCCAGCAGCTCCGGGGGGTGGAATCAGCCCCAGCATTTT.

V is TRBV19 and J is TRBJ1-1, with TRBD1 as a possible D gene (6 bases). Germline CDR1 is LNHDA and CDR2 is SQIVND (reference sequence). The CDR3 consists of 15 residues. Between the trimmed V and J ends, which lost 6 bases and 2 bases, there was a span of 16 bases. The CDR3 here is CASRHRTANNTEAFF. CDR3 coding DNA: TGTGCCAGTAGACACAGGACAGCCAATAACACTGAAGCTTTCTTT.

The CDR3 sequence is CASSWGQGAGYEQYF. The DNA for the CDR3 is TGTGCCAGCAGTTGGGGACAGGGGGCCGGCTACGAGCAGTACTTC. The V gene is TRBV6-8, the J gene TRBJ2-7; 12 nucleotides match TRBD1. In germline, CDR1 is MNHGY, CDR2 SAAAGT. Trimming removed 4 bases from V and 3 bases from J; junction bases left unmatched: 4. There are 15 residues in the CDR3.

This chain joins TRBV27 and TRBJ2-1; D remains unclear. The CDR3 is made up of 13 amino acids. CDR1 and CDR2 (germline): MNHEY, SMNVEV (reference sequence). V was shortened by 3 bases and J by 9 bases, with 12 bases between the two germline ends. This CDR3 is CASSFGSFSEQFF. The CDR3 nucleotides read TGTGCCAGCAGTTTTGGGTCGTTTTCTGAGCAGTTCTTC.